The source of this TCR beta chain is a study of T cell responses to AZD1222 COVID-19 vaccine. The CDR3 consists of 16 residues. V lost 3 bases, J lost 5 bases, and 10 bases stayed unmatched. The method was immunoSEQ multiplex PCR; TCRdb's version includes in-frame clones alone and lacks a portion of them. The data hold approximately 150,000 clones, with around 90% observed a single time. The TCR comes from an adult in good health. Sequenced material: peripheral blood, taken on day 0 of AZD1222 vaccination. This chain links TRBV23-1 with TRBJ2-4, with 7 bases matching TRBD1. TRBV23-1 is an ORF for which the function is uncertain. CDR3: CASSHPWTGTENIQYF. CDR3 coding DNA: TGCGCCAGCAGTCACCCGTGGACAGGAACCGAAAACATTCAGTACTTC.